This passage covers 14 T cell receptor beta chains from one sample sequenced in a study of T-cell memory formation after mild COVID-19. TCRdb recomputed calls from the 5' RACE reads with MiXCR, one row per CDR3 protein. This sample has some 410,000 distinct CDR3 sequences, with around 22% found just once. Sequenced material: PBMCs or a T cell subset sorted from them (not recorded which). The receptors were sampled from an adult woman who had mild COVID-19 (a few samples of this study predate the infection). Cell type and time point are not known.

J is TRBJ2-5 and V is TRBV7-8; no clear D. V was trimmed by 3 bases and J by 5 bases, leaving 10 bases between them. Per the germline V gene, CDR1 is SGHVS and CDR2 is FQNEAQ. This CDR3 is 13 amino acids long. The CDR3 DNA follows: TGTGCCAGCAGCTTTACGGATGGGGAGACCCAGTACTTC. As protein: CASSFTDGETQYF. Looking up the rest from reference TRBV7-8 and TRBJ2-5 gives the full variable domain: GAGVSQSPRYKVAKRGQDVALRCDPISGHVSLFWYQQALGQGPEFLTYFQNEAQLDKSGLPSDRFFAERPEGSVSTLKIQRTQQEDSAVYLCASSFTDGETQYFGPGTRLLVL.

This rearrangement joins TRBV7-8 to TRBJ2-3; possibly TRBD2 for D (6 bases). The germline V and J ends were trimmed by 3 bases and 2 bases, with 15 bases remaining between them. The CDR3 covers 16 residues. Germline V gives CDR1 SGHVS, CDR2 FQNEAQ. The DNA of the CDR3 is TGTGCCAGCAGCTTCGGACTAACCTCGGCCACAGATACGCAGTATTTT. Its translation: CASSFGLTSATDTQYF.

CDR3 sequence (DNA): TGTGCCAGCAGTCCGGCCGGGACTAGCGGGCTTTCGCAGTATTTT. Translated, it gives CASSPAGTSGLSQYF. V usage is TRBV12-3 or TRBV12-4 and J usage is TRBJ2-3, with 12 bases lining up with TRBD2. The CDR3 is made up of 15 amino acids. V was clipped by 5 bases and J by 10 bases; unmatched bases: 10.

This clonotype has a count of ten or more. The chain joins TRBV12-3 or TRBV12-4 to TRBJ2-1; D ambiguous. The V and J ends lost 6 bases and 1 base respectively, with 4 bases between them. This CDR3 is 12 amino acids long. The CDR3 spells CASSHSYNEQFF. In DNA, the CDR3 is TGTGCCAGCAGCCATTCCTACAATGAGCAGTTCTTC.

This rearrangement joins TRBV18 to TRBJ2-2; D gene unclear. CDR1 KGHSH and CDR2 LQKENI come from the germline V gene. Deletions cut 8 bases from V and 4 bases from J, with 11 bases between. The CDR3 extends over 13 amino acids. CDR3 DNA sequence: TGTGCCAGCCCAGCTAGGATCACCGGGGAGCTGTTTTTT. Amino acid sequence: CASPARITGELFF.

This sequence joins TRBV14 and TRBJ2-7; 10 nucleotides agree with TRBD1. Losses at the gene ends were 1 base for V and 3 bases for J; bases not matched to a gene: 0. The CDR3 runs 14 residues. CDR1 is SGHDN and CDR2 is FVKESK in the germline V gene. DNA of the CDR3: TGTGCCAGCAGCCAAGGGACAGGGGGCTACGAGCAGTACTTC. Protein: CASSQGTGGYEQYF. Together with reference TRBV14 and TRBJ2-7, the CDR3 gives the full variable domain: EAGVTQFPSHSVIEKGQTVTLRCDPISGHDNLYWYRRVMGKEIKFLLHFVKESKQDESGMPNNRFLAERTGGTYSTLKVQPAELEDSGVYFCASSQGTGGYEQYFGPGTRLTVT.

A few counts support this clonotype. This chain connects TRBV7-8 to TRBJ2-2; TRBD2 agrees at 8 bases. Trimming took 3 bases from V and 9 from J; bases not matched to a gene: 6. In germline, CDR1 is SGHVS, CDR2 FQNEAQ. CDR3 length: 14 residues. The CDR3 region has the DNA TGTGCCAGCAGCTTGACCCCGGGAGGGCGGGAGCTGTTTTTT. Translating it yields CASSLTPGGRELFF.

The chain has TRBV27 and TRBJ2-7; 7 bases line up with TRBD2. Looked up from germline, CDR1 is MNHEY and CDR2 is SMNVEV (reference sequence). The J segment lost 6 bases and the V segment lost 3 bases, leaving 11 bases of the junction unmatched. The CDR3 covers 15 residues. CDR3 sequence: CASSFLREPYPEQYF. DNA for the CDR3: TGTGCCAGCAGTTTTTTGCGGGAGCCCTATCCCGAGCAGTACTTC.

This chain connects TRBV5-5 to TRBJ1-1; D not certain. Per the germline V gene, CDR1 is SGHKS and CDR2 is YYEKEE (reference sequence). With 1 base removed from V and 0 bases from J, the gap between germline ends came to 13 bases. CDR3 length: 16 amino acids. The CDR3 spells CASSLFRIGLNTEAFF. The CDR3 DNA follows: TGTGCCAGCAGCTTGTTCAGGATCGGGTTGAACACTGAAGCTTTCTTT.

The gene calls are TRBV12-5 and TRBJ1-1; D is unresolved. This CDR3 comprises 12 residues. With 2 bases removed from V and 6 bases from J, the gap between germline ends came to 7 bases. CDR1 and CDR2 (germline): LGHNT, FRNRAP. In DNA, the CDR3 is TGTGCTAGTGGTTTGCCGGGAGCTGAAGCTTTCTTT. Its translation: CASGLPGAEAFF.

The chain combines TRBV12-3 or TRBV12-4 with TRBJ1-4; D is perhaps TRBD1 (5 bases). The CDR3 spans 15 residues. The V gene lost 1 base and the J gene lost 7 bases, with 13 bases spanning the gap. CDR3 residues: CASSLDAAGREKLFF. CDR3 DNA sequence: TGTGCCAGCAGTTTAGACGCTGCGGGGCGTGAAAAACTGTTTTTT.

The chain carries TRBV10-2 and TRBJ1-5, with D uncertain. With 4 bases removed from V and 3 bases from J, the gap between germline ends came to 7 bases. Germline V gene lookup returns CDR1 WSHSY and CDR2 SAAADI. CDR3 size: 13 residues. The DNA for the CDR3 is TGCGCCAGCAGTGTAGGGAACAATCAGCCCCAGCATTTT. Its protein product is CASSVGNNQPQHF.

The gene calls are TRBV30 and TRBJ1-1; 7 bases are shared with TRBD1. J gave up 1 base and V 5 bases, and 7 bases lay outside the gene matches. The CDR3 covers 14 residues. Germline V gene data show CDR1 as GTSNPN and CDR2 as SVGIG (reference sequence). The CDR3 loop reads CAWGNRGGNTEAFF. The DNA of the CDR3 is TGTGCCTGGGGTAACAGGGGTGGGAACACTGAAGCTTTCTTT.

The CDR3 reads CASSSRTGGDTEAFF. The CDR3 DNA reads TGTGCCAGCAGCTCGCGGACAGGGGGAGACACTGAAGCTTTCTTT. The gene calls are TRBV21-1 and TRBJ1-1; TRBD1 is the table's D call and was not checked against the DNA. TRBV21-1 is an annotated pseudogene. The length of the CDR3 is 15 residues.